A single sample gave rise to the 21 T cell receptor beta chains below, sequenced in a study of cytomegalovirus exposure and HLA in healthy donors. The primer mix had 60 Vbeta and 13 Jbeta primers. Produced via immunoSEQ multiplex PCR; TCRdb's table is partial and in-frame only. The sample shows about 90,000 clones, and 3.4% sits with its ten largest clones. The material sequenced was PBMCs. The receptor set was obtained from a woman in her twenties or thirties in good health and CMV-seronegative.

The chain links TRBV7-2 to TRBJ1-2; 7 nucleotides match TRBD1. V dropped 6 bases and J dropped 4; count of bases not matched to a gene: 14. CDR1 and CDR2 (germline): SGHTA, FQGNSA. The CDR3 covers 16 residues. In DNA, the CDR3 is TGTGCCAGCAGTCGCGGACAGGAGGGTTTGATCTATGGCTACACCTTC. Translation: CASSRGQEGLIYGYTF.

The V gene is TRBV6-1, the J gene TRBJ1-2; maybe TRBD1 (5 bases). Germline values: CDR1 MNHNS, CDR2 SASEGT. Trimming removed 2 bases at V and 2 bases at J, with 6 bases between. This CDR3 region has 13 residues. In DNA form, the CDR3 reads TGTGCCAGCAGTGAAAGGGGCAACTATGGCTACACCTTC. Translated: CASSERGNYGYTF.

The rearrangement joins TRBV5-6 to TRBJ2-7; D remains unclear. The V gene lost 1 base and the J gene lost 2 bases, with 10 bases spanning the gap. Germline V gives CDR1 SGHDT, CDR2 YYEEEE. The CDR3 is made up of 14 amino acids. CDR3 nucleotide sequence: TGTGCCAGCAGCTTGAGCGTTCTTGCCTACGAGCAGTACTTC. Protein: CASSLSVLAYEQYF.

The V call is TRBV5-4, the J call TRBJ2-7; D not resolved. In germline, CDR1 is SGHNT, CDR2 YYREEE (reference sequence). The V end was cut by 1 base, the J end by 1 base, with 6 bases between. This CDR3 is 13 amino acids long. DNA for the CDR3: TGTGCCAGCAGCTTGCAGGATTCCTACGAGCAGTACTTC. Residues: CASSLQDSYEQYF.

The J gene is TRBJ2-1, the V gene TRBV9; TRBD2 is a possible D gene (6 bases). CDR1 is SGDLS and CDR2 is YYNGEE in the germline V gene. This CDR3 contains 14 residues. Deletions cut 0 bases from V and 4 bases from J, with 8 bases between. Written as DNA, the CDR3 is TGTGCCAGCAGCGTAGGTAGCGGATACAATGAGCAGTTCTTC. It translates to CASSVGSGYNEQFF.

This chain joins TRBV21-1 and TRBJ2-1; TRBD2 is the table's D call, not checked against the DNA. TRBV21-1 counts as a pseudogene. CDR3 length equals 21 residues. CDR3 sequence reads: CASCGTSGRVGGRVIYNEQFF. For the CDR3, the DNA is TGTGCCAGCTGCGGGACTAGCGGGAGAGTGGGGGGTAGGGTAATCTACAATGAGCAGTTCTTC.

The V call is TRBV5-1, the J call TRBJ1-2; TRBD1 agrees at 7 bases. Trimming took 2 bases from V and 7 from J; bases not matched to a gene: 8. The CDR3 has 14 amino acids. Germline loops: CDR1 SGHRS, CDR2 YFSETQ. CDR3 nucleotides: TGCGCCAGCAGCTTACAGGGGCCGGGAACTGGCTACACCTTC. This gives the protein CASSLQGPGTGYTF.

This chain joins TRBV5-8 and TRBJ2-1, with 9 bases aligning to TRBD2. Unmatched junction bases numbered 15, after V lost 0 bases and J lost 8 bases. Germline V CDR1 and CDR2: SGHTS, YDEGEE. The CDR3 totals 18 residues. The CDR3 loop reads CASSLGLAGRWDQDEQFF. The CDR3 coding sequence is TGTGCCAGCAGCTTGGGGCTAGCGGGGCGCTGGGATCAGGATGAGCAGTTCTTC.

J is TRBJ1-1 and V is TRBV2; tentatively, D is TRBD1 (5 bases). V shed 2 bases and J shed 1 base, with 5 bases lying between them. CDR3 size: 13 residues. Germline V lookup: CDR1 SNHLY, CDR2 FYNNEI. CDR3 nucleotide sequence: TGTGCCAGCAGTGAACAGGGGAACACTGAAGCTTTCTTT. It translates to CASSEQGNTEAFF.

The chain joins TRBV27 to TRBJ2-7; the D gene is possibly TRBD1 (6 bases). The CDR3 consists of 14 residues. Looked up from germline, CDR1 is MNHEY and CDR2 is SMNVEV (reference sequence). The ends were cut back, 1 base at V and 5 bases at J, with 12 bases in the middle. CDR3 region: CASSLLGRGHEQYF. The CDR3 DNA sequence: TGTGCCAGCAGTTTATTAGGCAGGGGCCACGAGCAGTACTTC.

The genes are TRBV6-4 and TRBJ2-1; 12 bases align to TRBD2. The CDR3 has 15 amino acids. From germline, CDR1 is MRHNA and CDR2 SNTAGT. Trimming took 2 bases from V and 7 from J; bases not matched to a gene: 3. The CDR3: CASSDQLAGGNEQFF. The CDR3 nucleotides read TGTGCCAGCAGTGACCAGCTAGCGGGGGGGAATGAGCAGTTCTTC.

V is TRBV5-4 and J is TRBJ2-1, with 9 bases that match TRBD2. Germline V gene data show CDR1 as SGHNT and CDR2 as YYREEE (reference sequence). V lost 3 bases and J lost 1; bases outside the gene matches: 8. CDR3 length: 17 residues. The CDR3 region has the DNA TGTGCCAGCAGCTGGGGCGGGGGGGCTCGTTCCTACAATGAGCAGTTCTTC. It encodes CASSWGGGARSYNEQFF.

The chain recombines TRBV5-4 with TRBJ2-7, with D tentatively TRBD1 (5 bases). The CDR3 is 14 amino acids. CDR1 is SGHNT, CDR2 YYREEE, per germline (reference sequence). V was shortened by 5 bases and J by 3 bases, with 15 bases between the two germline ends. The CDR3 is CASSLGSRVYEQYF. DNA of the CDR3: TGTGCCAGCAGTCTGGGATCCAGGGTCTACGAGCAGTACTTC.

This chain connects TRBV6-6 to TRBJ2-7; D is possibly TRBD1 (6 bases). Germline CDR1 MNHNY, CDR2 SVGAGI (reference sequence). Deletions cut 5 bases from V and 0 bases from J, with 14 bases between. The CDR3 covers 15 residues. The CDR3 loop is CASSPQGRSSYEQYF. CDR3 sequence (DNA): TGTGCCAGCAGTCCACAGGGCCGGAGCTCCTACGAGCAGTACTTC.

CDR3: CASSQVPAGEGTQYF. In DNA, the CDR3 is TGCGCCAGCAGCCAAGTCCCAGCGGGAGAGGGGACCCAGTACTTC. The chain uses TRBV4-1 and TRBJ2-5, with TRBD2 matching 8 bases. This CDR3 is built from 15 residues. The V gene end was trimmed by 1 base and the J gene end by 7 bases; junction bases not matched to a gene: 8. CDR1 is MGHRA, CDR2 YSYEKL, per germline.

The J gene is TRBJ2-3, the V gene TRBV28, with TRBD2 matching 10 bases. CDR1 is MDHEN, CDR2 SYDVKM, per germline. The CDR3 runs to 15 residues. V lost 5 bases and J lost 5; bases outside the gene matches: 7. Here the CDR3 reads CASSPSGGARDTQYF. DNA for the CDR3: TGTGCCAGCAGTCCCAGCGGGGGGGCCAGAGATACGCAGTATTTT. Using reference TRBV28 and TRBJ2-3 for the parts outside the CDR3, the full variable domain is DVKVTQSSRYLVKRTGEKVFLECVQDMDHENMFWYRQDPGLGLRLIYFSYDVKMKEKGDIPEGYSVSREKKERFSLILESASTNQTSMYLCASSPSGGARDTQYFGPGTRLTVL.

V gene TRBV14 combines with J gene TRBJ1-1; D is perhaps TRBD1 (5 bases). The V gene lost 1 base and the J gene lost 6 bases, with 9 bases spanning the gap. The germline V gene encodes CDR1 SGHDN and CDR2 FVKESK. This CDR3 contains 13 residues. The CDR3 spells CASSQVGGAEAFF. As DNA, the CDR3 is TGTGCCAGCAGCCAAGTTGGGGGGGCTGAAGCTTTCTTT.

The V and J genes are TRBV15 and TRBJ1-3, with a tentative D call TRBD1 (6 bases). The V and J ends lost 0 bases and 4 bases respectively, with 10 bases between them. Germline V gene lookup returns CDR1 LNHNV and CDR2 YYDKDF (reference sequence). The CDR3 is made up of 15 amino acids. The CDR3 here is CATSRDTGQGNTIYF. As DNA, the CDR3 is TGTGCCACCAGCAGAGACACAGGGCAAGGAAACACCATATATTTT.

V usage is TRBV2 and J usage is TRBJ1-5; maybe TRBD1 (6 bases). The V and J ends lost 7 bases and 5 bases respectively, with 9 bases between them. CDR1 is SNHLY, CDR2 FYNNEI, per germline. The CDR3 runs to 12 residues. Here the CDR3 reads CASMAGDQPQHF. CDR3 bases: TGTGCCAGCATGGCAGGGGATCAGCCCCAGCATTTT.

The CDR3 sequence: CASSATRTGSSSKKLFF. DNA of the CDR3: TGTGCCAGCAGCGCCACCCGGACAGGCTCGTCGAGTAAAAAACTGTTTTTT. The J gene is TRBJ1-4, the V gene TRBV9; 7 nucleotides match TRBD1. With 3 bases clipped from V and 9 bases from J, the junction kept 17 bases outside the gene matches. Germline CDR1 SGDLS, CDR2 YYNGEE. The CDR3 extends over 17 amino acids.

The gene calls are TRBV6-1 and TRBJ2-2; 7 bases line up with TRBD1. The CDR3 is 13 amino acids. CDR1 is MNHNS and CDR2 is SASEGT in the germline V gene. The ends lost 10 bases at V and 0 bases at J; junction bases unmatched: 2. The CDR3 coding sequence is TGTGCCAAAGGGACAGCGAACACCGGGGAGCTGTTTTTT. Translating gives CAKGTANTGELFF.